Each of the 31 T cell receptor beta chains below was sequenced from the same sample in a study of T cells in Graves' hyperthyroidism and ophthalmopathy (dated by TCRdb to between 2018 and 2020). Preparation of the library involved multiplex PCR. Reads for this sample came from an Illumina HiSeq 2000. The TCR beta CDR3 regions were amplified from RNA transcripts. The TCR CDR3 was subjected to a first round of RT-PCR using the HTBI primer set and the Qiagen OneStep RT-PCR kit. The public sequencing data were trimmed at Q25 with fastp and processed into clonotypes with MiXCR by TCRdb, which kept only in-frame beta chains. Entries are consolidated by CDR3 protein sequence, retaining the most common genes and DNA. In all, the sample holds about 640,000 distinct CDR3 sequences, and around 21% of those were seen once. Around a third of the sample is held by the ten biggest clonotypes. The source material was blood. Every receptor here comes from a man aged 25 to 40 with Graves' ophthalmopathy.

The J gene is TRBJ2-7, the V gene TRBV20-1; D gene ambiguous. This CDR3 has 13 residues. CDR1 and CDR2 (germline): DFQATT, SNEGSKA (reference sequence). V was shortened by 5 bases and J by 0 bases, with 11 bases between the two germline ends. CDR3 in DNA: TGCAGTGCTCAAGACTCGCTCTCCTACGAGCAGTACTTC. Translated, it gives CSAQDSLSYEQYF.

This clonotype was seen only a few times. V and J are TRBV6-2 or TRBV6-3 and TRBJ2-1; weak D call: TRBD2 (6 bases). V was shortened by 6 bases and J by 9 bases, with 12 bases between the two germline ends. Germline CDR1 MNHEY, CDR2 SVGEGT. This CDR3 has 12 amino acids. The CDR3 sequence: CASRSDGGEQFF. As DNA, the CDR3 is TGTGCCAGCAGATCCGACGGGGGTGAGCAGTTCTTC.

This clonotype was picked up many times. V is TRBV9 and J is TRBJ1-1, with D possibly TRBD1 on 5 matching bases. The V end lost 0 bases, the J end lost 3 bases, and 15 bases lay between the germline ends. CDR3 length: 16 amino acids. Germline V gene sequence: CDR1 SGDLS, CDR2 YYNGEE. The CDR3 DNA is TGTGCCAGCAGCGTAGCTACGGGAGGAGGGGACACTGAAGCTTTCTTT. Its protein is CASSVATGGGDTEAFF.

This clonotype has more than one count but fewer than ten. V is TRBV7-9 and J is TRBJ2-3, with TRBD2 as a possible D gene (5 bases). The CDR3 length is 16 residues. V shed 8 bases and J shed 4 bases, with 22 bases lying between them. Per germline, CDR1 SEHNR and CDR2 FQNEAQ (reference sequence). CDR3 in amino acids: CASLGFRRDKADTQYF. CDR3 in DNA: TGTGCCAGCCTCGGATTCCGACGGGATAAGGCAGATACGCAGTATTTT.

This clonotype was counted only a few times. This chain links TRBV28 with TRBJ2-3; tentatively, D is TRBD2 (5 bases). The ends were cut back, 4 bases at V and 1 base at J, with 24 bases in the middle. The germline gives CDR1 MDHEN, CDR2 SYDVKM. CDR3 length equals 19 residues. CDR3 sequence (DNA): TGTGCCAGCAGTTCACTCTACCCCGATACCTCGAGGGGCACAGATACGCAGTATTTT. This encodes CASSSLYPDTSRGTDTQYF.

This clonotype came up many times. V gene TRBV5-1 combines with J gene TRBJ1-1; D is unclear. V lost 0 bases to trimming and J lost 0 bases, with 9 bases between them. The CDR3 covers 15 residues. From germline, CDR1 is SGHRS and CDR2 YFSETQ. The chain's CDR3 is CASSLGYSMNTEAFF. The CDR3 bases are TGCGCCAGCAGCTTGGGATACTCTATGAACACTGAAGCTTTCTTT.

The J gene is TRBJ1-6, the V gene TRBV11-2, with a tentative D call TRBD1 (5 bases). This CDR3 comprises 15 residues. The V end was cut by 1 base, the J end by 7 bases, with 11 bases between. In germline, CDR1 is SGHAT, CDR2 FQNNGV. The CDR3 loop is CASSLAAGTNSPLHF. The CDR3 nucleotides read TGTGCCAGCAGCTTAGCGGCAGGGACGAATTCACCCCTCCACTTT.

This clonotype was counted ten times or more. This chain uses TRBV18 with TRBJ2-4; D perhaps matches TRBD2 (7 bases). The CDR3 runs to 18 residues. Germline CDR1 KGHSH, CDR2 LQKENI. V was pared by 3 bases and J by 5 bases, with 23 bases between. The CDR3 DNA reads TGTGCCAGCTCACCGGACCTAGCGGAGGGGGAGAGAGAAAACATTCAGTACTTC. Protein: CASSPDLAEGERENIQYF. Full variable domain (remainder filled in from reference TRBV18 and TRBJ2-4): NAGVMQNPRHLVRRRGQEARLRCSPMKGHSHVYWYRQLPEEGLKFMVYLQKENIIDESGMPKERFSAEFPKEGPSILRIQQVVRGDSAAYFCASSPDLAEGERENIQYFGAGTRLSVL.

This clonotype has just a few counts. V and J are TRBV20-1 and TRBJ2-7; TRBD1 might be the D (6 bases). Germline loops: CDR1 DFQATT, CDR2 SNEGSKA (reference sequence). The CDR3 extends over 15 amino acids. The V end lost 3 bases, the J end lost 1 base, and 16 bases lay between the germline ends. CDR3 sequence: CSASPFDRSSYEQYF. The CDR3 DNA reads TGCAGTGCTAGTCCTTTTGACAGGAGTTCCTACGAGCAGTACTTC.

This clonotype has at least ten counts. This chain joins TRBV11-2 and TRBJ2-1, with D possibly matching TRBD2 (5 bases). The V and J ends lost 3 bases and 6 bases respectively, with 12 bases between them. Germline V gene lookup returns CDR1 SGHAT and CDR2 FQNNGV. This CDR3 comprises 14 residues. The CDR3 DNA reads as TGTGCCAGCAGCTTCGGGGTAGGTGGCAATGAGCAGTTCTTC. Its protein is CASSFGVGGNEQFF.

This clonotype showed up many times. The chain combines TRBV28 with TRBJ2-7; a possible D gene is TRBD1 (5 bases). CDR1 and CDR2 (germline): MDHEN, SYDVKM. V was trimmed by 8 bases and J by 2 bases, leaving 13 bases between them. The CDR3 extends over 13 amino acids. In DNA form, the CDR3 reads TGTGCCAGCCGGCCGACAGATGCCTACGAGCAGTACTTC. It yields the protein CASRPTDAYEQYF.

This clonotype has just a few counts. The J gene is TRBJ1-4, the V gene TRBV9; unclear D gene. This CDR3 has 13 amino acids. Trimming left V 4 bases short and J 8 bases short, with 12 bases between. Germline values: CDR1 SGDLS, CDR2 YYNGEE. The CDR3 protein is CASSRERGEKLFF. For the CDR3, the DNA is TGTGCCAGCAGCCGGGAAAGAGGGGAAAAACTGTTTTTT.

In this sample, this clonotype turned up many times. The chain employs TRBV30 and TRBJ1-4, with D possibly TRBD1 on 6 matching bases. Germline CDR1 reads GTSNPN; CDR2 reads SVGIG (reference sequence). CDR3 length: 13 residues. Trimming took off 8 bases at V and 1 base at J, with 11 bases between the two ends. CDR3 sequence: CARRGGTNEKLFF. The CDR3 DNA follows: TGTGCCCGAAGAGGGGGAACTAATGAAAAACTGTTTTTT.

Here the CDR3 reads CASSLLGLKNTEAFF. The CDR3 coding sequence is TGTGCCAGCAGCTTACTGGGACTCAAGAACACTGAAGCTTTCTTT. The chain recombines TRBV7-9 with TRBJ1-1; TRBD1 might be the D (5 bases). Trimming took 2 bases from V and 1 from J, leaving 11 bases between them. Per germline, CDR1 SEHNR and CDR2 FQNEAQ (reference sequence). The CDR3 consists of 15 residues. Supplemented by reference TRBV7-9 and TRBJ1-1, the full variable domain reads DTGVSQNPRHKITKRGQNVTFRCDPISEHNRLYWYRQTLGQGPEFLTYFQNEAQLEKSRLLSDRFSAERPKGSFSTLEIQRTEQGDSAMYLCASSLLGLKNTEAFFGQGTRLTVV.

This clonotype occurred a few times. V and J are TRBV20-1 and TRBJ1-1; 7 bases line up with TRBD1. The CDR3 loop spans 14 amino acids. V gave up 4 bases and J gave up 3 bases; unmatched junction bases: 8. Germline V lookup: CDR1 DFQATT, CDR2 SNEGSKA (reference sequence). The CDR3 is CSAKSRGVDTEAFF. CDR3 coding DNA: TGCAGTGCTAAGAGCAGGGGGGTGGACACTGAAGCTTTCTTT.

The chain combines TRBV7-9 with TRBJ2-3; 8 nucleotides line up with TRBD1. Germline CDR1 and CDR2: SEHNR and FQNEAQ (reference sequence). With 10 bases clipped from V and 1 base from J, the junction kept 13 bases outside the gene matches. The length of the CDR3 is 16 residues. CDR3 region: CATSPTGAVGTDTQYF. CDR3 in DNA: TGTGCCACCTCGCCGACAGGGGCGGTTGGCACAGATACGCAGTATTTT.

The sample holds a few counts of this clonotype. The chain combines TRBV9 with TRBJ2-3, with D possibly matching TRBD2 (6 bases). V dropped 4 bases and J dropped 1 base, with 13 bases sitting between them. The germline gives CDR1 SGDLS, CDR2 YYNGEE. The CDR3 totals 15 residues. CDR3 sequence (DNA): TGTGCCAGCAGCCCCGGGATAGCGGGCACAGATACGCAGTATTTT. Protein: CASSPGIAGTDTQYF.

The genes are TRBV6-1 and TRBJ2-7; 7 bases are shared with TRBD2. The CDR3 runs 15 residues. The J segment lost 2 bases and the V segment lost 7 bases, leaving 11 bases of the junction unmatched. The germline V gene has CDR1 MNHNS and CDR2 SASEGT. CDR3 loop: CASTKFSGRAYEQYF. DNA for the CDR3: TGTGCCAGCACCAAATTTAGCGGGCGGGCCTACGAGCAGTACTTC.

This chain connects TRBV12-3 or TRBV12-4 to TRBJ1-2, with D unclear. CDR3 size: 11 residues. V was shortened by 4 bases and J by 4 bases, with 4 bases between the two germline ends. The CDR3 DNA follows: TGTGCCAGCAGTTATACCTATGGCTACACCTTC. Its protein is CASSYTYGYTF.

This clonotype has a handful of counts. The rearrangement links TRBV7-2 to TRBJ2-1; possibly TRBD1 or TRBD2 for D (7 bases each). The V and J ends lost 5 bases and 2 bases respectively, with 16 bases between them. The CDR3 consists of 16 residues. Germline CDR1 and CDR2: SGHTA and FQGNSA. CDR3 sequence reads: CASSPGGGRTYNEQFF. The CDR3 coding sequence is TGTGCCAGCAGCCCAGGGGGAGGGAGAACCTACAATGAGCAGTTCTTC.

This rearrangement joins TRBV28 to TRBJ1-4; D might be TRBD1 (5 bases). Trimming stripped 5 bases from V and 8 bases from J, with 15 bases between. Germline V gene sequence: CDR1 MDHEN, CDR2 SYDVKM. The CDR3 is 14 residues long. The CDR3 here is CASSTGGTPEKLFF. CDR3 nucleotides: TGTGCCAGCAGTACGGGGGGGACCCCGGAAAAACTGTTTTTT.

This clonotype was counted many times. This chain uses TRBV7-2 with TRBJ1-5; D uncertain. The V and J ends lost 1 base and 1 base respectively, with 14 bases between them. The CDR3 extends over 17 amino acids. From germline, CDR1 is SGHTA and CDR2 FQGNSA. DNA for the CDR3: TGTGCCAGCAGCTTAGTTAGGCCAGGCTGGAGCAATCAGCCCCAGCATTTT. Its translation is CASSLVRPGWSNQPQHF.

This clonotype was observed a few times. The rearrangement uses TRBV27 and TRBJ2-2, with 11 bases lining up with TRBD2. Germline loops: CDR1 MNHEY, CDR2 SMNVEV (reference sequence). The CDR3 is 19 residues long. Trimming at V came to 5 bases and at J to 1 base, leaving 12 bases not matched to a gene. The CDR3 DNA reads as TGTGCCAGCAGTCTCAGTAAGGGACTAGCGGCTAAGAACACCGGGGAGCTGTTTTTT. Amino acids: CASSLSKGLAAKNTGELFF.

This clonotype was observed many times. The rearrangement links TRBV11-2 to TRBJ2-3; D might be TRBD2 (5 bases). CDR1 is SGHAT, CDR2 FQNNGV, per germline. This CDR3 comprises 15 residues. V was clipped by 1 base and J by 2 bases, with 10 bases between them. DNA for the CDR3: TGTGCCAGCAGCTTAGCGGGAAGGGACACAGATACGCAGTATTTT. This sequence encodes CASSLAGRDTDTQYF.

This clonotype has at least ten counts. J is TRBJ2-5 and V is TRBV29-1; TRBD2 matches at 13 bases. CDR3 length: 16 amino acids. Unmatched junction bases numbered 8, after V lost 4 bases and J lost 3 bases. The germline V gene encodes CDR1 SQVTM and CDR2 ANQGSEA. The CDR3: CSVGGPGTSGKETQYF. For the CDR3, the DNA is TGCAGCGTTGGGGGCCCCGGGACTAGCGGGAAAGAGACCCAGTACTTC.

There are many counts of this clonotype. This chain links TRBV2 with TRBJ2-5, with D hard to call. The CDR3 covers 13 residues. Germline V CDR1 and CDR2: SNHLY, FYNNEI. V was clipped by 2 bases and J by 1 base, with 5 bases between them. In nucleotides, the CDR3 is TGTGCCAGCAGTGAACAGGCCCAAGAGACCCAGTACTTC. Protein sequence: CASSEQAQETQYF.

The gene calls are TRBV19 and TRBJ2-5; TRBD2 aligns across 10 bases. V was clipped by 5 bases and J by 1 base; unmatched bases: 10. CDR1 and CDR2 (germline): LNHDA, SQIVND (reference sequence). The CDR3 has 17 amino acids. The CDR3 DNA reads TGTGCCAGTAGTCCGAGGACTAGCGGACTCCGCCAAGAGACCCAGTACTTC. It yields the protein CASSPRTSGLRQETQYF.

This clonotype was counted only a few times. The chain couples TRBV5-4 to TRBJ2-7; tentative D call: TRBD2 (5 bases). Germline V gene sequence: CDR1 SGHNT, CDR2 YYREEE (reference sequence). The CDR3 spans 15 residues. Trimming stripped 0 bases from V and 2 bases from J, with 12 bases between. CDR3 DNA sequence: TGTGCCAGCAGCTTGGATCGGGGAGCCCCCTACGAGCAGTACTTC. It codes for CASSLDRGAPYEQYF. The full variable domain, its missing parts supplied by reference TRBV5-4 and TRBJ2-7, is ETGVTQSPTHLIKTRGQQVTLRCSSQSGHNTVSWYQQALGQGPQFIFQYYREEENGRGNFPPRFSGLQFPNYSSELNVNALELDDSALYLCASSLDRGAPYEQYFGPGTRLTVT.

The V and J genes are TRBV6-1 and TRBJ1-1, with unresolved D. Germline assignment: CDR1 MNHNS and CDR2 SASEGT. V was shortened by 3 bases and J by 5 bases, with 7 bases between the two germline ends. There are 12 residues in the CDR3. The DNA of the CDR3 is TGTGCCAGCAGTGACATACAGACTGAAGCTTTCTTT. Translated: CASSDIQTEAFF.

This clonotype was seen more than once but under ten times. CDR3 nucleotides: TGTGCCAGCAGTTACTCGACGGGGGGCGGCACTGAAGCTTTCTTT. It is translated as CASSYSTGGGTEAFF. V is TRBV6-6 and J is TRBJ1-1, with TRBD1 as a possible D gene (6 bases). CDR1 and CDR2 (germline): MNHNY, SVGAGI (reference sequence). This CDR3 spans 15 amino acids. Trimming took 0 bases from V and 4 from J, leaving 12 bases between them.

J is TRBJ2-3 and V is TRBV5-6; a possible D gene is TRBD1 (5 bases). The CDR3 runs 14 residues. Germline V CDR1 and CDR2: SGHDT, YYEEEE. V was pared by 2 bases and J by 3 bases, with 10 bases between. This CDR3 is CASSLGRVTDTQYF. The CDR3 DNA sequence: TGTGCCAGCAGCTTAGGCAGGGTGACAGATACGCAGTATTTT.